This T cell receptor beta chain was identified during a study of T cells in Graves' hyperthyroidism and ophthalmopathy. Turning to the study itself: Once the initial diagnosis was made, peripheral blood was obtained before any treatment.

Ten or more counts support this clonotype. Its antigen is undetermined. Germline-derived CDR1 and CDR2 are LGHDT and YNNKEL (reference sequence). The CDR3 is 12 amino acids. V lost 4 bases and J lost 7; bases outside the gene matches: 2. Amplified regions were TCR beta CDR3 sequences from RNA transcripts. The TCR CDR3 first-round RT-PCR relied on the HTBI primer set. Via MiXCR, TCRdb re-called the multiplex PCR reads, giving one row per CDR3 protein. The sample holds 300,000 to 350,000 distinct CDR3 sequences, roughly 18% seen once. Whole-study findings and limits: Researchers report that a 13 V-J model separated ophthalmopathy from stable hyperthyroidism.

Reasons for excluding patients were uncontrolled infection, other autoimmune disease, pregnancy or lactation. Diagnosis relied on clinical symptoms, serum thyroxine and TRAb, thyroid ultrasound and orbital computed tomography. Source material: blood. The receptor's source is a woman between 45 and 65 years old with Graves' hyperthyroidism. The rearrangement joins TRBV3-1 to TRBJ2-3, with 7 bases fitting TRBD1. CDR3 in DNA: TGTGCCAGCAGCCCACAGGGGTATACGCAGTATTTT. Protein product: CASSPQGYTQYF.